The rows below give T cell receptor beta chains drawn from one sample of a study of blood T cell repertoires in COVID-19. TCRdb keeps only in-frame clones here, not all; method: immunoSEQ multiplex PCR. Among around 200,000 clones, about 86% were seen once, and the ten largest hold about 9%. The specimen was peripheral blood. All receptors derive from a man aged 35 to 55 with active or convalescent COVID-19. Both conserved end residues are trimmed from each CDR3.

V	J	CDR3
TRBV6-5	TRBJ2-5	ASSQSSGGKTQY
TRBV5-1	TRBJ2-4	ASSATSGLADPIQY
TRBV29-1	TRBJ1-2	SVRRGLYYGYT
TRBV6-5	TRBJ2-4	ASKKLAGDVNIQY
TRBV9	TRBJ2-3	ASSPQGGLATDTQY
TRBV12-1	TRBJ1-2	ASSPCVGAHYGYT
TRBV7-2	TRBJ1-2	ASSLRDSWSGGYGYT
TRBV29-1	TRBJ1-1	SVELFGGEAF
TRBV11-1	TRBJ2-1	ASRGQGTDEQF
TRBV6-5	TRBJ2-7	ASRLGAGSSYEQY
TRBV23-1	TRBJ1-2	ASSPLPGGWDYNYGYT
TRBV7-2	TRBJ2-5	ASSFPSGETQY
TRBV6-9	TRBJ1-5	ASSYLTDPSLPQH
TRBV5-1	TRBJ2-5	ASRDRVNQETQY
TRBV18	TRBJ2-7	ASLEPGQGGSYEQY
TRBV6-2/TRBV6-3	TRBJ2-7	ASSYPTGGYEQY
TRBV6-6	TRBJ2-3	ASRGATDTQY
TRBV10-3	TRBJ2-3	AISEGQVTDTQY
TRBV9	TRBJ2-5	ASSVGAGGQKMYQETQY
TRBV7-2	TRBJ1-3	ASSSNRGNTIY
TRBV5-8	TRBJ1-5	ASSFDREQPQH
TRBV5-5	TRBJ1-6	ASSLVAGRDSPLH
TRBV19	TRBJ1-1	ATRAGGMNTEAF
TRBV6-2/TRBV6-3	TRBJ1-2	ASSYPRQGGSYGYT
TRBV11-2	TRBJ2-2	ASSFDRHTGELF
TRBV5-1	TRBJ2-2	ASSSTSGRTGELF
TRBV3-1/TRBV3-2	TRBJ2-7	ASSQVRTGITYEQY